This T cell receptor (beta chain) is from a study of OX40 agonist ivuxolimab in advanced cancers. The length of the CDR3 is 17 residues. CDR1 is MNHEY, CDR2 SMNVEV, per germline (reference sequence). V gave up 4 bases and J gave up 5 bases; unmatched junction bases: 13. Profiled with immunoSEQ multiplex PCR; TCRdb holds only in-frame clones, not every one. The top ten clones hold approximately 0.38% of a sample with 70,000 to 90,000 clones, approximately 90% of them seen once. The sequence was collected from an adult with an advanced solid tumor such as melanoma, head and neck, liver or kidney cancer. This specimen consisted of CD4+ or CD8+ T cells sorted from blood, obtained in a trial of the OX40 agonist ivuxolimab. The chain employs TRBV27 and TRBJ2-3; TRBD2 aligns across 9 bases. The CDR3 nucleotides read TGTGCCAGCAGTTCCCCCTATAGCGGGAGAGAGAGAGATACGCAGTATTTT. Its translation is CASSSPYSGRERDTQYF.